These 24 T cell receptor beta chains originate from one sample sequenced in a study of blood T cell repertoires in COVID-19. Generated by immunoSEQ multiplex PCR, the TCRdb table keeps only in-frame clones and is missing some. This table holds some 220,000 clones, around four fifths found once. The material sequenced was peripheral blood. The receptors stem from a woman in her sixties or seventies with active or convalescent COVID-19.

This clone was counted only a few times. The chain is built from TRBV2 and TRBJ1-6; TRBD1 aligns across 11 bases. Looked up from germline, CDR1 is SNHLY and CDR2 is FYNNEI. This CDR3 contains 14 residues. With V trimmed by 7 bases and J by 9 bases, 5 bases remained unmatched. The CDR3 sequence is CASIVGTGGSPLHF. The CDR3 nucleotides are TGTGCCAGCATAGTGGGGACAGGGGGTTCACCCCTCCACTTT.

This sequence joins TRBV11-3 and TRBJ2-1, with 13 bases fitting TRBD2. V trimming: 5 bases; J trimming: 7 bases; junction bases outside the gene matches: 14. The CDR3 consists of 18 residues. CDR1 is SGHNT and CDR2 is YENEEA in the germline V gene. The CDR3 DNA is TGTGCCAGCAGCCCAGGGGGTGGACTAGCGGGAGTAAAAAATGAGCAGTTCTTC. Amino acids: CASSPGGGLAGVKNEQFF.

The DNA for the CDR3 is TGTGCCAGCACCCGGTACAATGAGCAGTTCTTC. Amino acid sequence: CASTRYNEQFF. This sequence joins TRBV7-9 and TRBJ2-1; D is unresolved. Per the germline V gene, CDR1 is SEHNR and CDR2 is FQNEAQ (reference sequence). V was clipped by 7 bases and J by 4 bases, with 5 bases between them. This CDR3 is built from 11 residues.

The CDR3 DNA follows: TGTGCCAGCAGCTTAGAGGGCAGCTTCAATGAAAAACTGTTTTTT. This translates into CASSLEGSFNEKLFF. The chain uses TRBV11-3 and TRBJ1-4, with D uncertain. V lost 0 bases, J lost 5 bases, and 10 bases lay in between. Germline CDR1 is SGHNT and CDR2 is YENEEA. The CDR3 length is 15 residues.

The rearrangement uses TRBV27 and TRBJ2-3; TRBD1 agrees at 7 bases. The V gene end was trimmed by 2 bases and the J gene end by 2 bases; junction bases not matched to a gene: 10. CDR3 length equals 17 residues. Germline V lookup: CDR1 MNHEY, CDR2 SMNVEV (reference sequence). CDR3 in amino acids: CASSLTVEGAHTDTQYF. The CDR3 coding sequence is TGTGCCAGCAGTTTAACGGTAGAGGGGGCACACACAGATACGCAGTATTTT.

The rearrangement joins TRBV10-1 to TRBJ1-1; D gene ambiguous. The V gene's germline CDR1 is WNHNN and CDR2 SYGVQD (reference sequence). Trimming shortened V by 10 bases and J by 4 bases, and 16 bases separated the two germline ends. The CDR3 runs 13 residues. The CDR3 DNA follows: TGCGCCATCCCGAGAGGCCTGTGCACTGAAGCTTTCTTT. This translates into CAIPRGLCTEAFF.

For the CDR3, the DNA is TGTGCCATCAGTGGGTCAGGGTTAAGGGGAACAGATACGCAGTATTTT. Translating it yields CAISGSGLRGTDTQYF. The V and J genes are TRBV10-3 and TRBJ2-3; maybe TRBD1 (5 bases). This CDR3 contains 16 residues. From germline, CDR1 is ENHRY and CDR2 SYGVKD. Trimming removed 4 bases from V and 3 bases from J, with 17 bases in between.

The CDR3 bases are TGTGCCAGCAGAGCCGACAGGGCTAGCAATCAGCCCCAGCATTTT. This codes for CASRADRASNQPQHF. The genes are TRBV2 and TRBJ1-5; the match to TRBD1 covers 7 bases. Unmatched junction bases numbered 5, after V lost 6 bases and J lost 0 bases. The germline V gene has CDR1 SNHLY and CDR2 FYNNEI. This CDR3 spans 15 amino acids.

The chain has TRBV7-6 and TRBJ1-2; tentatively, D is TRBD1 (6 bases). The CDR3 contains 13 residues. Germline-derived CDR1 and CDR2 are SGHVS and FNYEAQ. V shed 5 bases and J shed 8 bases, with 15 bases lying between them. DNA for the CDR3: TGTGCCAGCAGCATTAACAGGGAGGGGGGCTACACCTTC. Translating gives CASSINREGGYTF.

The chain carries TRBV29-1 and TRBJ2-1, with TRBD2 matching over 8 bases. Germline V gives CDR1 SQVTM, CDR2 ANQGSEA. V lost 3 bases to trimming and J lost 2 bases; unmatched junction nucleotides: 6. This CDR3 is 15 amino acids long. CDR3: CSVDLGLATYNEQFF. CDR3 coding DNA: TGCAGCGTTGATCTCGGACTAGCTACCTACAATGAGCAGTTCTTC.

This chain connects TRBV9 to TRBJ2-3, with D perhaps matching TRBD2 (5 bases). The germline V gene has CDR1 SGDLS and CDR2 YYNGEE. Trimming pared 4 bases from V and 4 bases from J, leaving 13 bases between. This CDR3 region has 14 residues. The DNA for the CDR3 is TGTGCCAGCAGCTCCCAAAATAGCGCAGATACGCAGTATTTT. This codes for CASSSQNSADTQYF.

V usage is TRBV4-2 and J usage is TRBJ2-1, with 12 bases fitting TRBD2. The CDR3 has 15 amino acids. Germline trimming cut 5 bases from V and 8 bases from J; bases unmatched to any gene: 7. The germline V gene encodes CDR1 LGHNA and CDR2 YNFKEQ. The CDR3 DNA reads as TGTGCCAGCAGCGATACTAGCGGGAGGTTGCATGAGCAGTTCTTC. It is translated as CASSDTSGRLHEQFF.

The chain has TRBV6-6 and TRBJ2-1, with TRBD2 identical over 8 bases. V shed 6 bases and J 7 bases; nucleotides not matched to a gene: 8. The CDR3 runs 14 residues. The germline V gene encodes CDR1 MNHNY and CDR2 SVGAGI (reference sequence). This chain's CDR3 is CASSSSGSSNEQFF. The CDR3 coding sequence is TGTGCCAGCAGCTCTAGCGGGTCGTCTAATGAGCAGTTCTTC.

The chain combines TRBV6-5 with TRBJ2-2, with D uncertain. V lost 6 bases and J lost 5, with 7 bases in between. The CDR3 length is 12 residues. From germline, CDR1 is MNHEY and CDR2 SVGAGI. The CDR3 sequence is CASSGRTGELFF. For the CDR3, the DNA is TGTGCCAGCAGCGGCAGGACCGGGGAGCTGTTTTTT.

This chain links TRBV6-1 with TRBJ1-1; TRBD1 matches at 7 bases. This CDR3 has 17 amino acids. V trimming: 2 bases; J trimming: 0 bases; junction bases outside the gene matches: 9. CDR1 and CDR2 (germline): MNHNS, SASEGT. This CDR3 reads CASSEWTGELLNTEAFF. The CDR3 bases are TGTGCCAGCAGTGAATGGACAGGAGAACTCCTGAACACTGAAGCTTTCTTT.

This clone has a single count. The chain uses TRBV3-1 (or the pseudogene TRBV3-2) and TRBJ1-1, with 8 nucleotides matching TRBD1. CDR1 and CDR2 (germline): LGHDT, YNNKEL (reference sequence). The V and J ends lost 3 bases and 8 bases, in that order; junction bases with no gene match: 11. The CDR3 spans 15 residues. As DNA, the CDR3 is TGTGCCAGCAGCCATGGGACAGGCTTATCCCAGGAAGCTTTCTTT. It translates to CASSHGTGLSQEAFF.

This sequence joins TRBV4-1 and TRBJ1-2; 10 nucleotides line up with TRBD1. This CDR3 has 16 amino acids. V shed 2 bases and J 3 bases; nucleotides not matched to a gene: 6. Germline V lookup: CDR1 MGHRA, CDR2 YSYEKL. The CDR3 spells CASSQTDRGPDYGYTF. The DNA for the CDR3 is TGCGCCAGCAGCCAAACCGACAGGGGGCCCGACTATGGCTACACCTTC.

This clone was detected a few times. V gene TRBV3-1 (or the pseudogene TRBV3-2) combines with J gene TRBJ1-6, with D uncertain. Per the germline V gene, CDR1 is LGHDT and CDR2 is YNNKEL (reference sequence). The CDR3 contains 13 residues. V dropped 3 bases and J dropped 14 bases, with 14 bases sitting between them. CDR3 sequence reads: CASSQLRSGTLHF. CDR3 nucleotides: TGTGCCAGCAGCCAGCTCAGGTCCGGGACCCTCCACTTT.

V gene TRBV5-1 combines with J gene TRBJ2-7; 11 positions agree with TRBD1. V was pared by 4 bases and J by 7 bases, with 10 bases of the junction left unmatched. The CDR3 extends over 15 amino acids. Germline V lookup: CDR1 SGHRS, CDR2 YFSETQ. This CDR3 reads CASSGRDRGSGEQYV. DNA for the CDR3: TGCGCCAGCAGCGGCCGGGACAGGGGGTCGGGGGAGCAGTACGTC.

V gene TRBV7-2 combines with J gene TRBJ2-1; TRBD2 matches 9 bases. Germline V gene lookup returns CDR1 SGHTA and CDR2 FQGNSA. The CDR3 spans 14 residues. V was pared by 4 bases and J by 7 bases, with 5 bases of the junction left unmatched. The CDR3 spells CASSSGLAMNEQFF. CDR3 in DNA: TGTGCCAGCAGCTCGGGACTAGCTATGAATGAGCAGTTCTTC.

This chain connects TRBV4-1 to TRBJ1-1, with D perhaps matching TRBD1 (5 bases). V was cut by 0 bases and J by 1 base, with 9 bases left in between. The germline CDR1 and CDR2 sequences are MGHRA and YSYEKL. The CDR3 has 15 residues. CDR3 region: CASSQEIGQNTEAFF. The CDR3 region has the DNA TGCGCCAGCAGCCAAGAAATTGGACAGAACACTGAAGCTTTCTTT.

CDR3 amino acids: CASSFSRNTGELFF. In nucleotides, the CDR3 is TGTGCCAGCAGCTTTTCCAGGAACACCGGGGAGCTGTTTTTT. The chain is built from TRBV7-9 and TRBJ2-2; D unresolved. Deletions cut 3 bases from V and 1 base from J, with 6 bases between. From germline, CDR1 is SEHNR and CDR2 FQNEAQ (reference sequence). This CDR3 contains 14 residues.

The chain couples TRBV7-6 to TRBJ2-3; TRBD2 aligns across 13 bases. Germline V gives CDR1 SGHVS, CDR2 FNYEAQ. J lost 6 bases, V lost 5 bases, and 8 bases had no gene match. This CDR3 is built from 16 residues. The CDR3 sequence: CASSLPLAGGMDTQYF. CDR3 DNA sequence: TGTGCCAGCAGCCTCCCACTAGCGGGAGGGATGGATACGCAGTATTTT.

The chain links TRBV2 to TRBJ1-2; 7 nucleotides match TRBD1. This CDR3 is 14 amino acids long. J was trimmed by 1 base and V by 4 bases; bases with no gene match: 3. The germline CDR1 and CDR2 sequences are SNHLY and FYNNEI. Written as DNA, the CDR3 is TGTGCCAGCAGTGGGGACAGCCTTAACTATGGCTACACCTTC. Protein sequence: CASSGDSLNYGYTF. Based on the CDR3 plus reference TRBV2 and TRBJ1-2, the full variable domain is EPEVTQTPSHQVTQMGQEVILRCVPISNHLYFYWYRQILGQKVEFLVSFYNNEISEKSEIFDDQFSVERPDGSNFTLKIRSTKLEDSAMYFCASSGDSLNYGYTFGSGTRLTVV.